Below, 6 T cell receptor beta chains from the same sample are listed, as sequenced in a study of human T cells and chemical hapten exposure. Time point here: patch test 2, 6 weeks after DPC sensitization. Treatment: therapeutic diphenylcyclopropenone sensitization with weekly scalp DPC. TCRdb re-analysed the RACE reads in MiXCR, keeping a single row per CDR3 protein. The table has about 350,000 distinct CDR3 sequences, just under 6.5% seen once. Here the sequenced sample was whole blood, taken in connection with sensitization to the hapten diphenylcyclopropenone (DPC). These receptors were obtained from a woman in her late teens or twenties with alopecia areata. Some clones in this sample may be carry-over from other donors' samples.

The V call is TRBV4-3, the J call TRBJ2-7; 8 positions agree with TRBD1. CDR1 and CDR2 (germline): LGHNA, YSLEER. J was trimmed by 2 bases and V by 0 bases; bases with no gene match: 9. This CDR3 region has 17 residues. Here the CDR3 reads CASSQELEKDRAYEQYF. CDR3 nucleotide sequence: TGCGCCAGCAGCCAAGAGCTGGAAAAGGACAGGGCCTACGAGCAGTACTTC.

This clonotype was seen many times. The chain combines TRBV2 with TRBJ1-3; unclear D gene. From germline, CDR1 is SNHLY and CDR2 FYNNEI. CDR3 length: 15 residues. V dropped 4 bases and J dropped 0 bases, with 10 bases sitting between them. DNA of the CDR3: TGTGCCAGCAGTGCCGACGTAGACTCTGGAAACACCATATATTTT. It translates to CASSADVDSGNTIYF.

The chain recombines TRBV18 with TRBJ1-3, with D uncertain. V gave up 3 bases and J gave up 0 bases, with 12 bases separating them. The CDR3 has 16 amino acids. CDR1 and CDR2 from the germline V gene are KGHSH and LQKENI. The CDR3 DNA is TGTGCCAGCTCACCCAGACTCGGGAGCTCTGGAAACACCATATATTTT. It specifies CASSPRLGSSGNTIYF.

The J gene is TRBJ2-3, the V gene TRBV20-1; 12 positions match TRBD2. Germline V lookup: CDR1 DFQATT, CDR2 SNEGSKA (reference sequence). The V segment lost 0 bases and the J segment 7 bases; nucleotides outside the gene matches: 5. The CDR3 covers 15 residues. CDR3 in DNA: TGCAGTGCTAGAGAGGCTAGCGGGGGGGTAAATACGCAGTATTTT. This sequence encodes CSAREASGGVNTQYF.

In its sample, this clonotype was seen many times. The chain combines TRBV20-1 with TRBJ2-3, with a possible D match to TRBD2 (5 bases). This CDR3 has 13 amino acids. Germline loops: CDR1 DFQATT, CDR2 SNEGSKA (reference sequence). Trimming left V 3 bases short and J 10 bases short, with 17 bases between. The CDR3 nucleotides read TGCAGTGCTAGCCCCGCTGGGAGCGAGCCGCAGTATTTT. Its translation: CSASPAGSEPQYF.

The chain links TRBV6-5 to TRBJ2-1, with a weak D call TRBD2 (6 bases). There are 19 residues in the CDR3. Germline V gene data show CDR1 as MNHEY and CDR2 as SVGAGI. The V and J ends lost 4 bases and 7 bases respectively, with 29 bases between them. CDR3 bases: TGTGCCAGCAGTTTCCGGGACTCAGCGGCAGGAGGGATTTCGAATGAGCAGTTCTTC. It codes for CASSFRDSAAGGISNEQFF.